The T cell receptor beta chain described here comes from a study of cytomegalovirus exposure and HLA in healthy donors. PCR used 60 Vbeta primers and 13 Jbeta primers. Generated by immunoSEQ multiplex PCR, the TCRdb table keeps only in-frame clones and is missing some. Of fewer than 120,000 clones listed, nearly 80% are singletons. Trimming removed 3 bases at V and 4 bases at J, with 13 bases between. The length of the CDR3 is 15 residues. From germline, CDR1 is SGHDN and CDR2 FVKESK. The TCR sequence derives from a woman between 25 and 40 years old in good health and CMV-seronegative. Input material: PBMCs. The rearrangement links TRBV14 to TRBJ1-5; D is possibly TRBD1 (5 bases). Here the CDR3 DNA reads TGTGCCAGCAGCCAGACGGGGGAAGGGAATCAGCCCCAGCATTTT. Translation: CASSQTGEGNQPQHF.